This T cell receptor (beta chain) is drawn from a study of blood T cell repertoires in COVID-19. Study overall: Acute and convalescent COVID-19 specimens originated in the United States, Italy and Spain. Sources were T cells, B-cell-depleted T cells, or PBMCs; the material itself was cDNA or gDNA.

Original methodology: Reference gene primer amplification yielded estimated nucleated cell counts. Generated by immunoSEQ multiplex PCR, the TCRdb table keeps only in-frame clones and is missing some. V and J calls and clone size are given by that table; D and trimming were obtained from the DNA. The top ten hold more than 4.5% of the sample, which has about 60,000 clones, 88% seen once. This CDR3 spans 15 amino acids. Trimming removed 2 bases from V and 12 bases from J; junction bases left unmatched: 9. CDR1 is MDHEN, CDR2 SYDVKM, per germline. Input material: peripheral blood. The rearrangement joins TRBV28 to TRBJ2-1, with 11 bases matching TRBD2. The receptor was derived from a man aged 55 to 70 with acute or convalescent COVID-19. CDR3 sequence (DNA): TGTGCCAGCAGTTTAGTCGAACTAGCGGGAGTAGGGCAGTTCTTC. Amino acids: CASSLVELAGVGQFF. Using reference TRBV28 and TRBJ2-1 for the parts outside the CDR3, the full variable domain is DVKVTQSSRYLVKRTGEKVFLECVQDMDHENMFWYRQDPGLGLRLIYFSYDVKMKEKGDIPEGYSVSREKKERFSLILESASTNQTSMYLCASSLVELAGVGQFFGPGTRLTVL.